This TCR beta chain was identified in a study of Graves' ophthalmopathy and Graves' hyperthyroidism. V lost 6 bases to trimming and J lost 7 bases; unmatched junction nucleotides: 11. There are 14 residues in the CDR3. Amplification targeted the TCR beta CDR3 regions, with RNA transcripts as the source material. In the first round, RT-PCR was carried out with HTBI primers, and a multiplex PCR formed the second round. TCRdb reprocessed the multiplex PCR reads with MiXCR, giving one entry per CDR3 protein. Among over 500,000 distinct CDR3 sequences listed, about 24% were seen once. This clonotype has a handful of counts.

This chain links TRBV12-3 or TRBV12-4 with TRBJ2-5; 7 bases line up with TRBD2. The clonotype was recovered from a woman aged 18-29 years with stable Graves' hyperthyroidism. Some clones in this sample may be carry-over from other donors' samples. Material for sequencing was peripheral blood. The DNA of the CDR3 is TGTGCCAGCAGCCCCGAGAGGCGCGGGGGGACCCAGTACTTC. It translates to CASSPERRGGTQYF.